One sample yielded the 5 T cell receptor beta chains listed below, sequenced in a study of cytomegalovirus exposure and HLA in healthy donors (dated by TCRdb to 2016 to 2017). The library relied on the immunoSEQ multiplex PCR assay. For the multiplex PCR, a mixture combining 60 forward primers for TCR Vbeta segments and 13 reverse primers for TCR Jbeta segments was used. TCRdb's version of the immuneACCESS table is confined to in-frame rearrangements and falls short of the full clone set. An unresolved V gene accounts for under half of the shortfall where checked; the remainder is of unknown origin. This sample gives some 120,000 clones in total; more than 65% of them show up just once. 1.5% of the sample lies in the top ten. Input material: PBMCs. These TCRs come from a young woman in good health and CMV-seronegative.

The chain recombines TRBV7-9 with TRBJ1-2; D is ambiguous. This CDR3 contains 16 residues. Trimming pared 3 bases from V and 3 bases from J, leaving 17 bases between. Per the germline V gene, CDR1 is SEHNR and CDR2 is FQNEAQ (reference sequence). For the CDR3, the DNA is TGTGCCAGCAGCTTGAGTTTGTATCGAGCGGACTATGGCTACACCTTC. As protein: CASSLSLYRADYGYTF.

The J gene is TRBJ2-7, the V gene TRBV6-1; TRBD1 aligns across 10 bases. This CDR3 has 13 amino acids. The V and J ends lost 6 bases and 2 bases, in that order; junction bases with no gene match: 1. The germline V gene encodes CDR1 MNHNS and CDR2 SASEGT. In nucleotides, the CDR3 is TGTGCCAGCAGGGGACAGGGGACCTACGAGCAGTACTTC. This sequence encodes CASRGQGTYEQYF.

This chain links TRBV11-2 with TRBJ2-1, with D tentatively TRBD1 (5 bases). V was cut by 1 base and J by 5 bases, with 9 bases left in between. Germline values: CDR1 SGHAT, CDR2 FQNNGV. This CDR3 region has 14 residues. CDR3: CASSLASGNNEQFF. The CDR3 DNA reads TGTGCCAGCAGCTTAGCGTCAGGGAACAATGAGCAGTTCTTC.

The CDR3 region is CASSARGTADTQYF. In nucleotides, the CDR3 is TGTGCCAGCAGCGCTAGGGGGACAGCGGATACGCAGTATTTT. The chain combines TRBV9 with TRBJ2-3; 7 bases map to TRBD1. CDR1 SGDLS and CDR2 YYNGEE come from the germline V gene. The CDR3 extends over 14 amino acids. The V segment lost 3 bases and the J segment 6 bases; nucleotides outside the gene matches: 7.

The V gene is TRBV15, the J gene TRBJ2-5; possibly TRBD1 for D (5 bases). Germline-derived CDR1 and CDR2 are LNHNV and YYDKDF (reference sequence). The V and J ends lost 3 bases and 5 bases respectively, with 7 bases between them. CDR3 length: 12 residues. As DNA, the CDR3 is TGTGCCACCAGCAGGGGGCCGGAGACCCAGTACTTC. It translates to CATSRGPETQYF. The full variable domain, in which reference TRBV15 and TRBJ2-5 provide the parts outside the CDR3, is DAMVIQNPRYQVTQFGKPVTLSCSQTLNHNVMYWYQQKSSQAPKLLFHYYDKDFNNEADTPDNFQSRRPNTSFCFLDIRSPGLGDTAMYLCATSRGPETQYFGPGTRLLVL.